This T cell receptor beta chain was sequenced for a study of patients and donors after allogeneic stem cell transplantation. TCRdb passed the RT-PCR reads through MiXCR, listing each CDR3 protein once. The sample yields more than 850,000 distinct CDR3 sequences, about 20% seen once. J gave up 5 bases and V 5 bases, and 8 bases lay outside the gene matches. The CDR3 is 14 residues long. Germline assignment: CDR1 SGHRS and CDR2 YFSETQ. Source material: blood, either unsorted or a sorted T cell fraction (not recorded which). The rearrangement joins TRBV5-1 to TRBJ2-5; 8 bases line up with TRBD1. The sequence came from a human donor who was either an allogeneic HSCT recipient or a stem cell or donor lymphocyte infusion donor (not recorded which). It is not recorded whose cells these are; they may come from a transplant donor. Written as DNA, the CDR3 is TGCGCCAGCAGTCTGGACAGGGATCGTGAGACCCAGTACTTC. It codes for CASSLDRDRETQYF. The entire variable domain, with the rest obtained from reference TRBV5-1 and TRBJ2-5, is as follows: KAGVTQTPRYLIKTRGQQVTLSCSPISGHRSVSWYQQTPGQGLQFLFEYFSETQRNKGNFPGRFSGRQFSNSRSEMNVSTLELGDSALYLCASSLDRDRETQYFGPGTRLLVL.